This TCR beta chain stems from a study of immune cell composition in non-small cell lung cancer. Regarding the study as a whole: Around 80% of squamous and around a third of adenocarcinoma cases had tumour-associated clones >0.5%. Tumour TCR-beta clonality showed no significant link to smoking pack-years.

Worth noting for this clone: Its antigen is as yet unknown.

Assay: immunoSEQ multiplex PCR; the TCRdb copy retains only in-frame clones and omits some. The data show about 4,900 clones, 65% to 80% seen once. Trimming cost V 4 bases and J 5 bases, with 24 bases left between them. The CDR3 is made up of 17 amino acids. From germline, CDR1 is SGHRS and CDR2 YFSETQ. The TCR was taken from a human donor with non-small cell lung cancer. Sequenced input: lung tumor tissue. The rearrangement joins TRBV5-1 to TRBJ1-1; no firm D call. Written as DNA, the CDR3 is TGCGCCAGCAGCCCCCGGGCGTCCCAAACCGGGGAGACTGAAGCTTTCTTT. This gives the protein CASSPRASQTGETEAFF. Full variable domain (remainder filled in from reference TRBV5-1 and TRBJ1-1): KAGVTQTPRYLIKTRGQQVTLSCSPISGHRSVSWYQQTPGQGLQFLFEYFSETQRNKGNFPGRFSGRQFSNSRSEMNVSTLELGDSALYLCASSPRASQTGETEAFFGQGTRLTVV.